This paragraph covers one TCR beta chain sequence. This clonotype was seen more than once but under ten times. No antigen is known for it. No base quality values were provided; no much bigger clone lies one nucleotide off. The sample belongs to a study of T cell repertoires in cytomegalovirus infection (dated by TCRdb to about 2019). Describing the broader study: Because public TCR beta signatures pointed to carriage of CMV infection together with the matching HLA type, the HLA type of each donor mattered for the analysis.

Results and caveats for the whole study, not just this receptor: In both this cohort and an independent cohort of some 350 donors, the cumulative frequency of public TCR beta family members distinguished carriers of CMV infection plus the relevant HLA type. The ex vivo response was dominated by HLA-C-restricted CMV-specific TCR beta clonotypes, which also provided the single most frequent clonotype in two of eight donors.

For CDR1 and CDR2, the germline V gene lists MDHEN and SYDVKM. V lost 5 bases and J lost 7 bases, and the count of bases not matched to a germline gene is 17. From its cysteine to its phenylalanine, the CDR3 spans 17 amino acids. Kept here is only the CDR3 DNA, which spans 51 bases and is read in frame from base 1. Data came from an Illumina HiSeq 1500. TCRdb itself trimmed the public reads at Q25 with fastp, ran MiXCR and retained productive beta chains. Rows with one shared CDR3 protein collapse into an entry with the most common genes and DNA. In this sample the table shows approximately 200,000 distinct CDR3 sequences, 22% of which occur a single time. The top ten clonotypes cover 15% to 20% of the sample.

What was sequenced was CD8+ T cells from PBMCs. The sequence was collected from a human donor in good health (CMV status not recorded). Some clones in this sample may be carry-over from other donors' samples. The chain uses TRBV28 and TRBJ1-2; the junction holds 9 bases that match TRBD1. The CDR3: CASSQNLPGTGRIGYTF. The nucleotides read TGTGCCAGCAGTCAAAATCTCCCCGGGACAGGGCGTATTGGCTACACCTTC.